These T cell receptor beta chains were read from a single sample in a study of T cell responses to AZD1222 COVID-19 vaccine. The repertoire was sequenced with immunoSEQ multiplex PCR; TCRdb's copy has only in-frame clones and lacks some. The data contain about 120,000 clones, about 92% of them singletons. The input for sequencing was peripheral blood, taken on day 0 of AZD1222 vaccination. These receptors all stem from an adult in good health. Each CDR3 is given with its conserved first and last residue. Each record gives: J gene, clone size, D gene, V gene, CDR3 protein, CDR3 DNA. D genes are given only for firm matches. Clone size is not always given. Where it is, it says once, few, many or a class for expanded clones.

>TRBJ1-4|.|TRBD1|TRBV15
CATSRDGFGGTANEKLFF
TGTGCCACCAGCAGAGATGGTTTTGGGGGGACAGCTAATGAAAAACTGTTTTTT
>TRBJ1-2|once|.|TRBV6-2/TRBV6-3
CASSYGRMHGVYGYTF
TGTGCCAGCAGTTACGGCAGGATGCATGGGGTCTATGGCTACACCTTC
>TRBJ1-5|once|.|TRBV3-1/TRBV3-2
CASSQATGRRPQHF
TGTGCCAGCAGCCAAGCGACAGGACGAAGGCCCCAGCATTTT
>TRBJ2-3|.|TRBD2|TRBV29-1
CTTVGGGAADTQYF
TGCACCACGGTAGGCGGGGGGGCCGCAGATACGCAGTATTTT
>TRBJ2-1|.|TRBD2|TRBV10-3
CAISESLAGEYEQFF
TGTGCCATCAGTGAGTCACTAGCGGGAGAGTATGAGCAGTTCTTC
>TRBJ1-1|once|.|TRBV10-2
CASSVGGGSEAFF
TGCGCCAGCAGCGTTGGGGGCGGCTCTGAAGCTTTCTTT
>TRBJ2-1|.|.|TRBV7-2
CASSLRPQPNEQFF
TGTGCCAGCAGCTTACGTCCACAGCCCAATGAGCAGTTCTTC
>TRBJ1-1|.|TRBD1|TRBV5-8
CASSSRGVMNTEAFF
TGTGCCAGCAGCTCCAGGGGGGTCATGAACACTGAAGCTTTCTTT
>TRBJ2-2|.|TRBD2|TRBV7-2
CASSLLLAGALGTGELFF
TGTGCCAGCAGCTTATTACTAGCGGGGGCCCTGGGCACCGGGGAGCTGTTTTTT
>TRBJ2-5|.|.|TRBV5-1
CASSLNVATRPVETQYF
TGCGCCAGCAGCTTGAATGTCGCGACTAGGCCTGTGGAGACCCAGTACTTC
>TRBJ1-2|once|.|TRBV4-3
CASSQVGNFYGYTF
TGCGCCAGCAGCCAAGTTGGGAACTTTTATGGCTACACCTTC
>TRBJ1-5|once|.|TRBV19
CASRPGSDQPQHF
TGTGCCAGTAGGCCTGGGAGTGATCAGCCCCAGCATTTT
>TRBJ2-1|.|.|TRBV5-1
CASKLGPGNEQFF
TGCGCCAGCAAATTAGGGCCGGGTAATGAGCAGTTCTTC
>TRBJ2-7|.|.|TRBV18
CASHGRMGVHEQYF
TGTGCCAGCCACGGGCGTATGGGGGTCCACGAGCAGTACTTC